A single sample gave rise to the 27 T cell receptor beta chains below, sequenced in a study of blood T cell repertoires in COVID-19. TCRdb keeps only in-frame clones here, not all; method: immunoSEQ multiplex PCR. The sample has about 180,000 clones, over 70% seen once. The sequenced sample consisted of PBMCs or T cells enriched from blood (not recorded which). These TCRs come from a man aged 55 to 70 who had been exposed to COVID-19.

The chain links TRBV14 to TRBJ1-4; TRBD1 is a possible D gene (6 bases). Germline lookup yields CDR1 SGHDN and CDR2 FVKESK. CDR3 length: 16 residues. Trimming pared 2 bases from V and 7 bases from J, leaving 17 bases between. DNA of the CDR3: TGTGCCAGCAGCCAAATTCAGCAGGGGCCCGGTGAAAAACTGTTTTTT. The encoded protein is CASSQIQQGPGEKLFF.

Only a few counts were recorded for this clone. The gene calls are TRBV7-2 and TRBJ1-4, with 8 bases matching TRBD1. V gave up 1 base and J gave up 3 bases; unmatched junction bases: 1. The germline gives CDR1 SGHTA, CDR2 FQGNSA. This CDR3 is 15 amino acids long. The CDR3 here is CASSLVDRANEKLFF. The CDR3 coding sequence is TGTGCCAGCAGCTTAGTGGACAGGGCTAATGAAAAACTGTTTTTT. The variable domain in full, completed from reference TRBV7-2 and TRBJ1-4, reads GAGVSQSPSNKVTEKGKDVELRCDPISGHTALYWYRQSLGQGLEFLIYFQGNSAPDKSGLPSDRFSAERTGGSVSTLTIQRTQQEDSAVYLCASSLVDRANEKLFFGSGTQLSVL.

The gene calls are TRBV24-1 and TRBJ2-3, with 13 bases identical to TRBD2. The germline gives CDR1 KGHDR, CDR2 SFDVKD. This CDR3 is built from 18 residues. V lost 4 bases, J lost 4 bases, and 10 bases stayed unmatched. CDR3 nucleotide sequence: TGTGCCACCAGTGACCGAATAACTAGCGGGAGGGAGGCAGATACGCAGTATTTT. It is translated as CATSDRITSGREADTQYF.

This chain uses TRBV7-3 with TRBJ2-1; 11 nucleotides match TRBD2. With 5 bases clipped from V and 9 bases from J, the junction kept 9 bases outside the gene matches. This CDR3 has 15 amino acids. Germline CDR1 and CDR2: SGHTA and FQGTGA. The CDR3 is CASSPETSGTGEQFF. DNA of the CDR3: TGTGCCAGCAGCCCCGAGACTAGCGGGACGGGTGAGCAGTTCTTC.

The rearrangement joins TRBV7-9 to TRBJ2-7; 7 bases agree with TRBD2. Trimming took 6 bases from V and 0 from J; bases not matched to a gene: 8. CDR3 length equals 15 residues. Germline CDR1 is SEHNR and CDR2 is FQNEAQ (reference sequence). The CDR3 nucleotides read TGTGCCAGCAGTCAGAGCGGGGCGAGCTCCTACGAGCAGTACTTC. Translated, it gives CASSQSGASSYEQYF.

CDR3 coding DNA: TGTGCCAGCAGCTCAATAGCAACGAGCACAGATACGCAGTATTTT. Its translation is CASSSIATSTDTQYF. V usage is TRBV7-2 and J usage is TRBJ2-3, with D unresolved. CDR1 is SGHTA and CDR2 is FQGNSA in the germline V gene. V lost 4 bases and J lost 0, with 11 bases in between. The CDR3 has 15 amino acids. The full variable domain, rest sourced from reference TRBV7-2 and TRBJ2-3, is GAGVSQSPSNKVTEKGKDVELRCDPISGHTALYWYRQSLGQGLEFLIYFQGNSAPDKSGLPSDRFSAERTGGSVSTLTIQRTQQEDSAVYLCASSSIATSTDTQYFGPGTRLTVL.

This rearrangement joins TRBV10-3 to TRBJ1-5; D is uncertain. Germline V CDR1 and CDR2: ENHRY, SYGVKD. V lost 0 bases and J lost 7, with 7 bases in between. The CDR3 is 13 amino acids. CDR3 loop: CAISESREQPQHF. CDR3 DNA sequence: TGTGCCATCAGTGAGTCGCGGGAACAGCCCCAGCATTTT.

This clone appeared a few times. This chain links TRBV3-1 (or the pseudogene TRBV3-2) with TRBJ1-2; no clear D gene. V was shortened by 1 base and J by 2 bases, with 8 bases between the two germline ends. The CDR3 runs 14 residues. Germline V CDR1 and CDR2: LGHDT, YNNKEL (reference sequence). The CDR3 DNA reads TGTGCCAGCAGCCAAGTGGCGGCCAACTATGGCTACACCTTC. Its protein is CASSQVAANYGYTF.

This clone appeared a few times. The chain recombines TRBV7-6 with TRBJ1-2; 7 nucleotides align to TRBD1. The V gene's germline CDR1 is SGHVS and CDR2 FNYEAQ. The CDR3 runs to 13 residues. Trimming at V came to 6 bases and at J to 3 bases, leaving 4 bases not matched to a gene. Here the CDR3 reads CASRPTGDYGYTF. In DNA, the CDR3 is TGTGCCAGCAGACCAACAGGGGACTATGGCTACACCTTC.

The CDR3 nucleotides are TGTGCCAGCAGCTTAATCGGGGAGGAAAAACTGTTTTTT. Protein sequence: CASSLIGEEKLFF. This chain links TRBV5-4 with TRBJ1-4; no definite D call. This CDR3 contains 13 residues. Germline loops: CDR1 SGHNT, CDR2 YYREEE (reference sequence). Trimming stripped 2 bases from V and 8 bases from J, with 10 bases between.

The chain employs TRBV3-1 (or the pseudogene TRBV3-2) and TRBJ2-7, with D maybe TRBD2 (6 bases). Trimming shortened V by 1 base and J by 4 bases, and 11 bases separated the two germline ends. Per the germline V gene, CDR1 is LGHDT and CDR2 is YNNKEL (reference sequence). The length of the CDR3 is 14 residues. The CDR3, as DNA: TGTGCCAGCAGCCAAGGGAGGGTATCATACGAGCAGTACTTC. It codes for CASSQGRVSYEQYF.

This clone was counted only a few times. The gene calls are TRBV7-2 and TRBJ2-7; 11 nucleotides agree with TRBD2. Germline loops: CDR1 SGHTA, CDR2 FQGNSA. V gave up 5 bases and J gave up 6 bases; unmatched junction bases: 9. The CDR3 spans 15 residues. CDR3 coding DNA: TGTGCCAGCAGCCTAGGGGCGGGACTAGCGGTCGAGCAGTACTTC. This sequence encodes CASSLGAGLAVEQYF. The whole variable domain, remainder taken from reference TRBV7-2 and TRBJ2-7, is GAGVSQSPSNKVTEKGKDVELRCDPISGHTALYWYRQSLGQGLEFLIYFQGNSAPDKSGLPSDRFSAERTGGSVSTLTIQRTQQEDSAVYLCASSLGAGLAVEQYFGPGTRLTVT.

The chain joins TRBV9 to TRBJ2-1, with TRBD1 identical over 7 bases. This CDR3 has 13 amino acids. The germline V gene encodes CDR1 SGDLS and CDR2 YYNGEE. With 7 bases clipped from V and 1 base from J, the junction kept 2 bases outside the gene matches. In DNA, the CDR3 is TGTGCCAGCGGGGGACAGTCCTACAATGAGCAGTTCTTC. It specifies CASGGQSYNEQFF.

V gene TRBV9 combines with J gene TRBJ2-5, with D perhaps TRBD2 (5 bases). The CDR3 extends over 14 amino acids. Trimming removed 0 bases from V and 3 bases from J, with 9 bases in between. Germline CDR1 and CDR2: SGDLS and YYNGEE. The chain's CDR3 is CASSVDERKETQYF. CDR3 sequence (DNA): TGTGCCAGCAGCGTAGACGAGCGGAAAGAGACCCAGTACTTC.

The chain joins TRBV27 to TRBJ1-6; tentative D call: TRBD1 (5 bases). Germline CDR1 is MNHEY and CDR2 is SMNVEV (reference sequence). This CDR3 has 17 amino acids. Trimming stripped 0 bases from V and 5 bases from J, with 14 bases between. The CDR3 loop is CASSLSAGRSNNSPLHF. In nucleotides, the CDR3 is TGTGCCAGCAGTTTATCCGCGGGACGGTCGAATAATTCACCCCTCCACTTT.

DNA of the CDR3: TGTGCCAGTAGCCAGGGTGGTGAGACCCAGTACTTC. Translation gives CASSQGGETQYF. This rearrangement joins TRBV19 to TRBJ2-5, with D perhaps TRBD1 (5 bases). Deletions cut 6 bases from V and 5 bases from J, with 10 bases between. In germline, CDR1 is LNHDA, CDR2 SQIVND (reference sequence). The CDR3 is made up of 12 amino acids. The whole variable domain, remainder taken from reference TRBV19 and TRBJ2-5, is DGGITQSPKYLFRKEGQNVTLSCEQNLNHDAMYWYRQDPGQGLRLIYYSQIVNDFQKGDIAEGYSVSREKKESFPLTVTSAQKNPTAFYLCASSQGGETQYFGPGTRLLVL.

The CDR3 sequence is CALKGGGAGQPQHF. The CDR3 DNA sequence: TGTGCCCTAAAAGGGGGGGGCGCGGGTCAGCCCCAGCATTTT. The chain combines TRBV7-9 with TRBJ1-5, with D possibly matching TRBD1 (6 bases). Trimming shortened V by 11 bases and J by 6 bases, and 20 bases separated the two germline ends. The CDR3 extends over 14 amino acids. Germline V gene lookup returns CDR1 SEHNR and CDR2 FQNEAQ (reference sequence).

The chain links TRBV2 to TRBJ2-4, with D possibly matching TRBD1 (8 bases). This CDR3 is built from 17 residues. Germline assignment: CDR1 SNHLY and CDR2 FYNNEI. V shed 2 bases and J shed 7 bases, with 21 bases lying between them. Written as DNA, the CDR3 is TGTGCCAGCAGTGAATTCGCCAGGGGGCTCGGGGGGAACATTCAGTACTTC. Protein product: CASSEFARGLGGNIQYF. The variable domain in full, completed from reference TRBV2 and TRBJ2-4, reads EPEVTQTPSHQVTQMGQEVILRCVPISNHLYFYWYRQILGQKVEFLVSFYNNEISEKSEIFDDQFSVERPDGSNFTLKIRSTKLEDSAMYFCASSEFARGLGGNIQYFGAGTRLSVL.

The chain recombines TRBV7-3 with TRBJ2-3, with D perhaps TRBD2 (7 bases). The CDR3 has 15 residues. Trimming pared 1 base from V and 3 bases from J, leaving 11 bases between. Germline V CDR1 and CDR2: SGHTA, FQGTGA. For the CDR3, the DNA is TGTGCCAGCAGCTTAATTGGGGGGGCGACAGATACGCAGTATTTT. Translated, it gives CASSLIGGATDTQYF.

This rearrangement joins TRBV7-2 to TRBJ2-1, with D possibly matching TRBD1 (6 bases). Trimming left V 1 base short and J 5 bases short, with 15 bases between. This CDR3 spans 16 amino acids. Per germline, CDR1 SGHTA and CDR2 FQGNSA. The CDR3 nucleotides are TGTGCCAGCAGCTTAGGCCCGGTGGGGGCCGACAATGAGCAGTTCTTC. As protein: CASSLGPVGADNEQFF.

The chain is built from TRBV20-1 and TRBJ2-1; D not certain. The V end was cut by 5 bases, the J end by 3 bases, with 5 bases between. The CDR3 extends over 11 amino acids. Germline V gene data show CDR1 as DFQATT and CDR2 as SNEGSKA (reference sequence). The CDR3 sequence is CSAPIYNEQFF. The CDR3 DNA reads TGCAGTGCTCCCATCTACAATGAGCAGTTCTTC.

The chain is built from TRBV30 and TRBJ2-5; 12 bases map to TRBD1. This CDR3 has 13 residues. V shed 5 bases and J 5 bases; nucleotides not matched to a gene: 3. Looked up from germline, CDR1 is GTSNPN and CDR2 is SVGIG (reference sequence). DNA for the CDR3: TGTGCCTGGGGGACAGGGGGCGCGGAGACCCAGTACTTC. Protein sequence: CAWGTGGAETQYF.

This clone was observed once. V gene TRBV11-2 combines with J gene TRBJ1-2; 12 bases map to TRBD1. Germline CDR1 reads SGHAT; CDR2 reads FQNNGV. Trimming took 3 bases from V and 7 from J; bases not matched to a gene: 6. The CDR3 covers 15 residues. The CDR3 nucleotides are TGTGCCAGCAGCTTCTCCGGGACAGGGGGCAGTGGCTACACCTTC. Protein sequence: CASSFSGTGGSGYTF.

The V gene is TRBV23-1, the J gene TRBJ2-3, with TRBD2 as a possible D gene (5 bases). TRBV23-1 qualifies as an ORF whose function is uncertain. The CDR3 runs 15 residues. V gave up 0 bases and J gave up 3 bases, with 10 bases separating them. The chain's CDR3 is CASSQSGTSTDTQYF. The CDR3 nucleotides are TGCGCCAGCAGTCAATCGGGTACTAGTACAGATACGCAGTATTTT.

The chain carries TRBV5-8 and TRBJ1-1; tentatively, D is TRBD1 (6 bases). The V end was cut by 1 base, the J end by 1 base, with 14 bases between. The germline V gene encodes CDR1 SGHTS and CDR2 YDEGEE. The CDR3 length is 16 residues. Written as DNA, the CDR3 is TGTGCCAGCAGCTTGTGGCAGGGGAATGGGAACACTGAAGCTTTCTTT. Amino acid sequence: CASSLWQGNGNTEAFF.

The chain employs TRBV3-1 (or the pseudogene TRBV3-2) and TRBJ2-2; 7 nucleotides line up with TRBD2. Trimming at V came to 5 bases and at J to 5 bases, leaving 5 bases not matched to a gene. Germline V CDR1 and CDR2: LGHDT, YNNKEL (reference sequence). The CDR3 is 14 amino acids. DNA for the CDR3: TGTGCCAGCAGCAGGACGGGGGGTACCGGGGAGCTGTTTTTT. This sequence encodes CASSRTGGTGELFF.

V gene TRBV13 combines with J gene TRBJ2-7; D is possibly TRBD2 (6 bases). The CDR3 contains 15 residues. V lost 3 bases and J 0 bases, leaving 12 bases between the germline ends. Germline-derived CDR1 and CDR2 are PRHDT and FYEKMQ (reference sequence). The CDR3 protein is CASSFYRDFSYEQYF. CDR3 DNA sequence: TGTGCCAGCAGCTTTTACCGGGACTTCTCCTACGAGCAGTACTTC.